The rows below give T cell receptor beta chains drawn from one sample of a study of low-dose radiotherapy and immunotherapy resistance in tumors. TCRdb fed the reads into MiXCR, producing one record per CDR3 protein. This sample has tens of thousands of distinct CDR3 sequences; more than 25% occur once, and the top ten carry 6.6%. Here the sequenced sample was PBMCs, taken before treatment. Every receptor here comes from a male donor with rectosigmoid adenocarcinoma. Each CDR3 is given with its conserved first and last residue. A D gene is named only where the DNA matches it firmly. Only some rows state a clone size, as once, few, many or a class for expanded clones.

j_gene: TRBJ2-1
abundance: few
d_gene: TRBD2
v_gene: TRBV2
len: 15
CDR3aa: CASLRTSGSKNEQFF
CDR3nt: TGTGCCAGCCTCCGGACTAGCGGGAGTAAGAATGAGCAGTTCTTC

j_gene: TRBJ2-3
abundance: many
d_gene: TRBD1
v_gene: TRBV6-2/TRBV6-3
len: 19
CDR3aa: CASSYARTGKRGRADTQYF
CDR3nt: TGTGCCAGCAGTTACGCGCGGACAGGGAAGAGAGGTCGGGCAGATACGCAGTATTTT

j_gene: TRBJ1-5
abundance: many
d_gene: .
v_gene: TRBV19
len: 14
CDR3aa: CASSTTGSNQPQHF
CDR3nt: TGTGCCAGTAGTACGACGGGTAGCAATCAGCCCCAGCATTTT

j_gene: TRBJ1-5
abundance: few
d_gene: .
v_gene: TRBV2
len: 14
CDR3aa: CASSEANSNQPQHF
CDR3nt: TGTGCCAGCAGTGAAGCTAACAGCAATCAGCCCCAGCATTTT

j_gene: TRBJ2-1
abundance: many
d_gene: .
v_gene: TRBV2
len: 15
CDR3aa: CASSDERSLYNEQFF
CDR3nt: TGTGCCAGCAGTGATGAGCGATCCCTCTACAATGAGCAGTTCTTC

j_gene: TRBJ2-7
abundance: .
d_gene: .
v_gene: TRBV7-6
len: 13
CDR3aa: CASSLNAGSEQYF
CDR3nt: TGTGCCAGCAGCTTAAACGCGGGGAGCGAGCAGTACTTC

j_gene: TRBJ2-3
abundance: many
d_gene: .
v_gene: TRBV11-3
len: 13
CDR3aa: CASSFIGADTQYF
CDR3nt: TGTGCCAGCAGCTTTATCGGGGCAGATACGCAGTATTTT

j_gene: TRBJ2-3
abundance: .
d_gene: TRBD2
v_gene: TRBV29-1
len: 17
CDR3aa: CSADGGTSGRAIDTQYF
CDR3nt: TGCAGCGCTGACGGCGGGACTAGCGGGAGGGCCATAGATACGCAGTATTTT

j_gene: TRBJ2-5
abundance: many
d_gene: TRBD2
v_gene: TRBV20-1
len: 15
CDR3aa: CSATTTSGGQETQYF
CDR3nt: TGCAGTGCTACGACGACTAGCGGGGGACAAGAGACCCAGTACTTC

j_gene: TRBJ2-5
abundance: many
d_gene: TRBD1
v_gene: TRBV27
len: 13
CDR3aa: CASRGPGQGSQYF
CDR3nt: TGTGCCAGCAGGGGGCCGGGACAGGGGTCCCAGTACTTC

j_gene: TRBJ2-7
abundance: .
d_gene: .
v_gene: TRBV5-5
len: 15
CDR3aa: CASSFLPQGPYEQYF
CDR3nt: TGTGCCAGCAGCTTCCTCCCACAGGGACCCTACGAGCAGTACTTC

j_gene: TRBJ2-5
abundance: .
d_gene: .
v_gene: TRBV18
len: 13
CDR3aa: CASSQNRAETQYF
CDR3nt: TGTGCCAGCTCACAAAATAGGGCGGAGACCCAGTACTTC

j_gene: TRBJ1-3
abundance: many
d_gene: .
v_gene: TRBV6-2/TRBV6-3
len: 14
CDR3aa: CASTGSVSGNTIYF
CDR3nt: TGTGCCAGCACCGGCAGCGTCTCTGGAAACACCATATATTTT

j_gene: TRBJ2-2
abundance: .
d_gene: .
v_gene: TRBV10-3
len: 15
CDR3aa: CAISEGWSNTGELFF
CDR3nt: TGTGCCATCAGTGAAGGGTGGTCGAACACCGGGGAGCTGTTTTTT

j_gene: TRBJ2-1
abundance: many
d_gene: .
v_gene: TRBV6-2/TRBV6-3
len: 16
CDR3aa: CASSYDGGTIYNEQFF
CDR3nt: TGTGCCAGCAGTTACGACGGCGGGACCATCTACAATGAGCAGTTCTTC

j_gene: TRBJ2-1
abundance: many
d_gene: .
v_gene: TRBV6-5
len: 16
CDR3aa: CASSYSVASSYNEQFF
CDR3nt: TGTGCCAGCAGTTACTCCGTGGCAAGCTCCTACAATGAGCAGTTCTTC

j_gene: TRBJ2-7
abundance: many
d_gene: .
v_gene: TRBV29-1
len: 13
CDR3aa: CSVVVRGDYEQYF
CDR3nt: TGCAGCGTTGTCGTCAGGGGGGACTACGAGCAGTACTTC

j_gene: TRBJ1-5
abundance: .
d_gene: TRBD1
v_gene: TRBV28
len: 16
CDR3aa: CASHLTGTGDGEPQHF
CDR3nt: TGTGCCAGTCACCTCACCGGGACAGGGGACGGGGAGCCCCAGCATTTT

j_gene: TRBJ2-1
abundance: many
d_gene: .
v_gene: TRBV20-1
len: 13
CDR3aa: CSARDGTIAEQFF
CDR3nt: TGCAGTGCTAGAGATGGGACCATTGCTGAGCAGTTCTTC

j_gene: TRBJ2-5
abundance: few
d_gene: TRBD1
v_gene: TRBV14
len: 14
CDR3aa: CASSQQTGKKTQYF
CDR3nt: TGTGCCAGCAGCCAACAGACAGGGAAAAAGACCCAGTACTTC

j_gene: TRBJ2-1
abundance: many
d_gene: .
v_gene: TRBV7-3
len: 15
CDR3aa: CASSSYGGAYNEQFF
CDR3nt: TGTGCCAGCAGCTCGTACGGCGGAGCTTACAATGAGCAGTTCTTC

j_gene: TRBJ2-5
abundance: .
d_gene: .
v_gene: TRBV10-3
len: 14
CDR3aa: CAISERENAETQYF
CDR3nt: TGTGCCATCAGTGAGAGGGAAAATGCGGAGACCCAGTACTTC

j_gene: TRBJ2-1
abundance: many
d_gene: TRBD2
v_gene: TRBV27
len: 15
CDR3aa: CASSLAGEIYNEQFF
CDR3nt: TGTGCCAGCAGTTTAGCGGGAGAGATCTACAATGAGCAGTTCTTC

j_gene: TRBJ2-3
abundance: .
d_gene: TRBD2
v_gene: TRBV4-3
len: 16
CDR3aa: CASSQDSAGYTDTQYF
CDR3nt: TGCGCCAGCAGCCAAGATTCAGCGGGGTACACAGATACGCAGTATTTT

j_gene: TRBJ1-3
abundance: .
d_gene: .
v_gene: TRBV29-1
len: 15
CDR3aa: CSVVGRGETGNTIYF
CDR3nt: TGCAGCGTTGTTGGACGGGGGGAGACTGGAAACACCATATATTTT

j_gene: TRBJ1-4
abundance: many
d_gene: .
v_gene: TRBV15
len: 16
CDR3aa: CATSRANRDPNEKLFF
CDR3nt: TGTGCCACCAGCAGAGCGAACCGGGACCCGAATGAAAAACTGTTTTTT

j_gene: TRBJ1-3
abundance: .
d_gene: .
v_gene: TRBV6-5
len: 14
CDR3aa: CASRPDSSGNTIYF
CDR3nt: TGTGCCAGCAGACCCGACAGCTCTGGAAACACCATATATTTT

j_gene: TRBJ1-4
abundance: .
d_gene: TRBD1
v_gene: TRBV6-6
len: 18
CDR3aa: CATLGTGGAAAGNEKLFF
CDR3nt: TGTGCCACGCTCGGTACAGGGGGCGCGGCAGCCGGTAATGAAAAACTGTTTTTT

j_gene: TRBJ2-2
abundance: .
d_gene: .
v_gene: TRBV7-6
len: 14
CDR3aa: CASSLAWDTGELFF
CDR3nt: TGTGCCAGCAGCTTAGCTTGGGACACCGGGGAGCTGTTTTTT

j_gene: TRBJ2-7
abundance: many
d_gene: .
v_gene: TRBV10-3
len: 15
CDR3aa: CAISAGTSSSYEQYF
CDR3nt: TGTGCCATCAGTGCCGGGACATCCAGCTCCTACGAGCAGTACTTC

j_gene: TRBJ2-7
abundance: many
d_gene: TRBD1
v_gene: TRBV20-1
len: 12
CDR3aa: CSAPTGTYEQYF
CDR3nt: TGCAGTGCTCCGACAGGGACCTACGAGCAGTACTTC

j_gene: TRBJ2-1
abundance: many
d_gene: .
v_gene: TRBV11-3
len: 14
CDR3aa: CASSLAWGRNEQFF
CDR3nt: TGTGCCAGCAGCTTAGCATGGGGCAGGAATGAGCAGTTCTTC

j_gene: TRBJ1-5
abundance: few
d_gene: TRBD1
v_gene: TRBV11-2
len: 17
CDR3aa: CASSSGTGTDSNQPQHF
CDR3nt: TGTGCCAGCAGCTCAGGAACCGGGACAGATAGCAATCAGCCCCAGCATTTT

j_gene: TRBJ2-1
abundance: many
d_gene: .
v_gene: TRBV7-9
len: 14
CDR3aa: CASSLVAQIDEQFF
CDR3nt: TGTGCCAGCAGCTTAGTGGCCCAGATCGATGAGCAGTTCTTC

j_gene: TRBJ1-2
abundance: many
d_gene: TRBD1
v_gene: TRBV3-1
len: 14
CDR3aa: CASSQPGQVNGYTF
CDR3nt: TGTGCCAGCAGCCAACCGGGACAGGTCAATGGCTACACCTTC

j_gene: TRBJ2-2
abundance: many
d_gene: TRBD1
v_gene: TRBV7-2
len: 16
CDR3aa: CASSRTGGFNTGELFF
CDR3nt: TGTGCCAGCAGCCGTACAGGGGGGTTTAACACCGGGGAGCTGTTTTTT

j_gene: TRBJ2-3
abundance: many
d_gene: TRBD2
v_gene: TRBV5-1
len: 16
CDR3aa: CASSFGLGRVSDTQYF
CDR3nt: TGCGCCAGCAGCTTTGGACTAGGGCGGGTATCAGATACGCAGTATTTT

j_gene: TRBJ2-2
abundance: .
d_gene: .
v_gene: TRBV12-3/TRBV12-4
len: 17
CDR3aa: CASSVRGPPNTGELFFF
CDR3nt: .

j_gene: TRBJ2-7
abundance: many
d_gene: TRBD2
v_gene: TRBV5-1
len: 15
CDR3aa: CASSRPGGTSYEQYF
CDR3nt: TGTGCCAGCAGCAGACCGGGGGGGACCTCCTACGAGCAGTACTTC

j_gene: TRBJ2-1
abundance: medium-sized
d_gene: .
v_gene: TRBV4-2
len: 17
CDR3aa: CASSQAAALGVYNEQFF
CDR3nt: TGTGCCAGCAGCCAAGCTGCGGCCCTAGGGGTCTACAATGAGCAGTTCTTC

j_gene: TRBJ2-7
abundance: many
d_gene: .
v_gene: TRBV2
len: 11
CDR3aa: CASSAGVEQYF
CDR3nt: TGTGCCAGCAGCGCCGGGGTCGAGCAGTACTTC